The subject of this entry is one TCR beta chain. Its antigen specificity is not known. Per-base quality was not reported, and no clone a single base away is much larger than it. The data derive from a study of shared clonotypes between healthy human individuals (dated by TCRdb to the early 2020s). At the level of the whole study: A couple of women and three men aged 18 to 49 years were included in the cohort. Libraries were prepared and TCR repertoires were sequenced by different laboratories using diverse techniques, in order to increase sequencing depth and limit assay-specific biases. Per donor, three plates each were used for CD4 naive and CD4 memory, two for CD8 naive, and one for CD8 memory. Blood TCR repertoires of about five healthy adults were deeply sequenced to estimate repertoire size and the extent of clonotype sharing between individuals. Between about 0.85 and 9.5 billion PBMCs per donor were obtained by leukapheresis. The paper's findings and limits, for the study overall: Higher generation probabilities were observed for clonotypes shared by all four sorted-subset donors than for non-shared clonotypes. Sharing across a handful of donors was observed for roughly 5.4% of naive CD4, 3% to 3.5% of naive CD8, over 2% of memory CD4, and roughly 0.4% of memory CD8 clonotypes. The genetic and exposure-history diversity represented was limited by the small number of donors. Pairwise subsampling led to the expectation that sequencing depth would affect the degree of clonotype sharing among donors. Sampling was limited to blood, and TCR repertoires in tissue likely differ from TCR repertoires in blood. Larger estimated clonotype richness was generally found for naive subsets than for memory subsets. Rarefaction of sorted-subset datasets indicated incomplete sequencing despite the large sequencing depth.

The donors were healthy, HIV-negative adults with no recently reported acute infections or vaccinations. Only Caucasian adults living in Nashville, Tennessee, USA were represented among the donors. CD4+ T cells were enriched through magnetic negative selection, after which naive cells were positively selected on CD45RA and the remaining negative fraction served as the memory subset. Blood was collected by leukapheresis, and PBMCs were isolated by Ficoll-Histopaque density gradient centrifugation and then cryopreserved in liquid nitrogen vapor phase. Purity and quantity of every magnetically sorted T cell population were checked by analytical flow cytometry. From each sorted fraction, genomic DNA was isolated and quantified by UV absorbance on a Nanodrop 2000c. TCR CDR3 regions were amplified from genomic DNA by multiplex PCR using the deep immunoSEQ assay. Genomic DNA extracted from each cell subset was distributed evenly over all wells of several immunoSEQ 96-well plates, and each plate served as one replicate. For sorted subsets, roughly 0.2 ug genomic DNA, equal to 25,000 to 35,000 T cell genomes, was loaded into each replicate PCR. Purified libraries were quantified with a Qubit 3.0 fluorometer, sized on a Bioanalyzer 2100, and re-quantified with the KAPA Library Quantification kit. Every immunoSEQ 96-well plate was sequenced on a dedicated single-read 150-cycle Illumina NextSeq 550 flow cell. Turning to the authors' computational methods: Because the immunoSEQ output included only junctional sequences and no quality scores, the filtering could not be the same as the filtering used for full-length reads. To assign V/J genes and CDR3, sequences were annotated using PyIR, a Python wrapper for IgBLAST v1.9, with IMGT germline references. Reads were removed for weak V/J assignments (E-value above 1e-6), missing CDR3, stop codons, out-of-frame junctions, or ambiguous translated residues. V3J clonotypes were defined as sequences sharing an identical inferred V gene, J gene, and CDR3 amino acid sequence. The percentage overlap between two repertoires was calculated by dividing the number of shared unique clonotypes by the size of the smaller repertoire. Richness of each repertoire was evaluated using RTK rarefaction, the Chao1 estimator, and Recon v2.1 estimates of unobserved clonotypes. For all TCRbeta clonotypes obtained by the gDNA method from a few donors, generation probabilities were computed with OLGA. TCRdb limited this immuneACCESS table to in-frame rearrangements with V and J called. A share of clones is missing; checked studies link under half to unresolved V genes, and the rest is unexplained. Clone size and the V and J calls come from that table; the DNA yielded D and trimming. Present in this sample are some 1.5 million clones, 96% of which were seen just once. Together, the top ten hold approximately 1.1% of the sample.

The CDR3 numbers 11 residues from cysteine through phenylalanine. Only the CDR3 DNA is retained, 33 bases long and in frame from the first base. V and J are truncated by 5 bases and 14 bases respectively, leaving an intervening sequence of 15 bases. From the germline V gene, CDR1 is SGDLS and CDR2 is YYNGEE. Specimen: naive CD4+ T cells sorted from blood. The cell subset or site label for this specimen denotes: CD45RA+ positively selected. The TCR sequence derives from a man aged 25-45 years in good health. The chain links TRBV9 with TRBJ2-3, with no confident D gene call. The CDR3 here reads CASSSTGPLYF. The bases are TGTGCCAGCAGTTCAACCGGGCCCTTGTATTTT.